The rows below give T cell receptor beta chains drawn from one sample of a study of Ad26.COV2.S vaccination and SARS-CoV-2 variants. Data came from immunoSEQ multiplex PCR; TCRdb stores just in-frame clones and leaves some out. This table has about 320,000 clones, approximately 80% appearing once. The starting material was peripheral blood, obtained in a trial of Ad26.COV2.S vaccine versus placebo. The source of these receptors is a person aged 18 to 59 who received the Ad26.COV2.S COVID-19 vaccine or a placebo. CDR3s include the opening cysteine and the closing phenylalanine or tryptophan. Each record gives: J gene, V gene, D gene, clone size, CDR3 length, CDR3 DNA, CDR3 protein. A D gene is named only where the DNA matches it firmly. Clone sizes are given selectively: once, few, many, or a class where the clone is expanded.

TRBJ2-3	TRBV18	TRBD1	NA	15	TGTGCCAGCTCACCGTATACAGGGGGGACAGATACGCAGTATTTT	CASSPYTGGTDTQYF
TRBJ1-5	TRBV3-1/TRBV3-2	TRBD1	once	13	TGTGCCAGCAGCCAGGACAGGGCCCAGCCCCAGCATTTT	CASSQDRAQPQHF
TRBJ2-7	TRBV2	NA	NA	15	TGTGCCAGCAGTGAACAGGGAAAACTATCTTACGAGCAGTACTTC	CASSEQGKLSYEQYF
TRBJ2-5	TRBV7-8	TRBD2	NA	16	TGTGCCAGCAGCCCCCGCCTAGCGGGGATCCAAGAGACCCAGTACTTC	CASSPRLAGIQETQYF
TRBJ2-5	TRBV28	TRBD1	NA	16	TGTGCCAGCAGTCTCTCCACTGGACAGGGACAAGAGACCCAGTACTTC	CASSLSTGQGQETQYF
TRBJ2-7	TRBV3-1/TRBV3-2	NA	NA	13	TGTGCCAGCAGCCAAGAAGCGCTCCACGAGCAGTACTTC	CASSQEALHEQYF
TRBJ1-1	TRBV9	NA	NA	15	TGTGCCAGCAGCGTAGCTGGGGATTGGAACACTGAAGCTTTCTTT	CASSVAGDWNTEAFF
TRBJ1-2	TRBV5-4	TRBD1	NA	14	TGTGCCAGCAGCTTGGGACAGGGGGGAAATGGCTACACCTTC	CASSLGQGGNGYTF
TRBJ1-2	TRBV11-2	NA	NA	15	TGTGCCAGCAGCTTTTCCGACGGGCGGGGGTATGGCTACACCTTC	CASSFSDGRGYGYTF
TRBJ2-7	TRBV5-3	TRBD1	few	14	TGTGCCAGAAGCTCAGGGGACAGGGGCTACGAGCAGTACTTC	CARSSGDRGYEQYF
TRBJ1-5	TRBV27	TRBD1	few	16	TGTGCCAGCATCCTGCCCCGGGACAGGGTGAATCAGCCCCAGCATTTT	CASILPRDRVNQPQHF
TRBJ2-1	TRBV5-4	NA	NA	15	TGTGCCAGCAGCTTGGAGGCGGGGCACTACAATGAGCAGTTCTTC	CASSLEAGHYNEQFF
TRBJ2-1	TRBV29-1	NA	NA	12	TGCAGCGTTGCGGGCCGACACAATGAGCAGTTCTTC	CSVAGRHNEQFF
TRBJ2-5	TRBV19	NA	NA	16	TGTGCCAGTCGTCCAGAGGTCGCACTAGAGGGGGAGACCCAGTACTTC	CASRPEVALEGETQYF
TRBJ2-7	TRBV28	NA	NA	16	TGTGCCAGCAGGACCCCTTTCCGGGACCACTCCTACGAGCAGTACTTC	CASRTPFRDHSYEQYF
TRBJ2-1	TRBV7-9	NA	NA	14	TGTGCCAGCAGCTCTTCGGTCAAGTACAATGAGCAGTTCTTC	CASSSSVKYNEQFF
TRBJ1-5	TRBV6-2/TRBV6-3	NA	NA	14	TGTGCCAGCAGCCCCCGCAGTGACAATCAGCCCCAGCATTTT	CASSPRSDNQPQHF
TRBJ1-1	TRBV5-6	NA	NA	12	TGTGCCAGCAGCTTTACAGGACTTCAAGCTTTCTTT	CASSFTGLQAFF
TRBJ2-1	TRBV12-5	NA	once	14	TGTGCTAGTGGTTTGGTCTTGACCAGGAATGAGCAGTTCTTC	CASGLVLTRNEQFF
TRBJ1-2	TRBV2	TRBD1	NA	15	TGTGCCAGCAGTGATCCGACAGGGGGCGGCTATGGCTACACCTTC	CASSDPTGGGYGYTF
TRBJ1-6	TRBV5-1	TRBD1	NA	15	TGCGCCAGCAGCTTGGCCGGGACAGGGAGGTCACCCCTCCACTTT	CASSLAGTGRSPLHF
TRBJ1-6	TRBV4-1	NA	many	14	TGCGCCAGCAGCCAAGTTCAAGTAGTATCACCCCTCCACTTT	CASSQVQVVSPLHF
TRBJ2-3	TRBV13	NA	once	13	TGTGCCAGCAGCTTGTCTAGCACAGATACGCAGTATTTT	CASSLSSTDTQYF
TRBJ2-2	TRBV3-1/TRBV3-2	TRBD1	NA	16	TGTGCCAGTGCCCTGCAGGGACAGGGGGAGAACGGGGAGCTGTTTTTT	CASALQGQGENGELFF
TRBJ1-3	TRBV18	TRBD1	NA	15	TGTGCCAGCTCACCCAGACAGGGGGTTCCTAACACCATATATTTT	CASSPRQGVPNTIYF
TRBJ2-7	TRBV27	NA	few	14	TGTGCCAGCAGCTACGGGACCGACGGTAGCGAGCAGTACTTC	CASSYGTDGSEQYF
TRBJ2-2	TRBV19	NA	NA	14	TGTGCCAGTAGTCAGGTAGACCACACCGGGGAGCTGTTTTTT	CASSQVDHTGELFF
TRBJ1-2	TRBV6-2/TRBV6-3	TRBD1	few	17	TGTGCCAGCAGTTACTCGTCCCGGGACAGGGCGCAGTATGGCTACACCTTC	CASSYSSRDRAQYGYTF
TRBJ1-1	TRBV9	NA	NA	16	TGTGCCAGCAGCGTATTGGCGGGTGGCCCGAACACTGAAGCTTTCTTT	CASSVLAGGPNTEAFF
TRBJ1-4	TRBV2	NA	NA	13	TGTGCCAGCATTCGCCAGGGAGGTGAAAAACTGTTTTTT	CASIRQGGEKLFF
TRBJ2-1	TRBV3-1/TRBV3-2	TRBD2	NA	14	TGTGCCAGCAGCCAAGCCCCCGGGAGGGGTGAGCAGTTCTTC	CASSQAPGRGEQFF
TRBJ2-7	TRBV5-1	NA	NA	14	TGCGCCAGCAGCTTGGAAGGCAGCTCCTACGAGCAGTACTTC	CASSLEGSSYEQYF
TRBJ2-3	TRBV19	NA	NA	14	TGTGCCAGTAGTATAGACAGGAGCACAGATACGCAGTATTTT	CASSIDRSTDTQYF
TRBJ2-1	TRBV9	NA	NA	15	TGTGCCAGCAGCGTAGATTGGCAGGGGTACAATGAGCAGTTCTTC	CASSVDWQGYNEQFF
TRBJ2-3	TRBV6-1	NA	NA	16	TGTGCCAGCAGTGAAGCGTTCGGCCAGTTCACAGATACGCAGTATTTT	CASSEAFGQFTDTQYF
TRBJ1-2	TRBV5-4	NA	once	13	TGTGCCAGCAGCTCGCAGGAGAACTATGGCTACACCTTC	CASSSQENYGYTF
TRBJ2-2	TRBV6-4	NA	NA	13	TGTGCCAGCGGACAGTGGAACACCGGGGAGCTGTTTTTT	CASGQWNTGELFF
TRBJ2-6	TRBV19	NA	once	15	TGTGCCAGTAGTATCGAAGGGCCTGGGGCCAACGTCCTGACTTTC	CASSIEGPGANVLTF
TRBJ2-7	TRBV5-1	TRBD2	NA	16	TGCGCCAGCAGCTTGGGTAGCGGGGGGCCATCCTACGAGCAGTACTTC	CASSLGSGGPSYEQYF
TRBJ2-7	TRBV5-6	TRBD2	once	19	TGTGCCAGCAGCTTCGGGGTAAACGTAGCTGGGGGGGGCTCCTACGAGCAGTACTTC	CASSFGVNVAGGGSYEQYF
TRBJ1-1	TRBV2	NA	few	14	TGTGCCAGCAGTGAAGCTGGGATGAACACTGAAGCTTTCTTT	CASSEAGMNTEAFF
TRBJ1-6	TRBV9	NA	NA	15	TGTGCCAGCAGCTCCAAGGACAGCCAGAGGGGGCCCCTCCACTTT	CASSSKDSQRGPLHF
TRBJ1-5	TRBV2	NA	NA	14	TGTGCCAGCAGTGCAGGGCAGAACAATCAGCCCCAGCATTTT	CASSAGQNNQPQHF
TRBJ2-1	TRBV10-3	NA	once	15	TGTGCCATCAGTGAAGTAGGGAGCTCCTACAATGAGCAGTTCTTC	CAISEVGSSYNEQFF
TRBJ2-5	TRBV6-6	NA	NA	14	TGTGCCAGCAGTTTCTCTAGCGCCGAAGAGACCCAGTACTTC	CASSFSSAEETQYF
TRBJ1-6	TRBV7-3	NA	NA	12	TGTGCCAGCAGTTTGTATAATTCACCCCTCCACTTT	CASSLYNSPLHF
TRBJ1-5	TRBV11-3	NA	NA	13	TGTGCCAGCAGCCCGCAATACAATCAGCCCCAGCATTTT	CASSPQYNQPQHF
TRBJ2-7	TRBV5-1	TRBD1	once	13	TGCGCCAGCAGCTTTGGACAGGCCTACGAGCAGTACTTC	CASSFGQAYEQYF
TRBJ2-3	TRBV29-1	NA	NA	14	TGCAGCGTTGACAGGGGTCGGGGCACAGATACGCAGTATTTT	CSVDRGRGTDTQYF
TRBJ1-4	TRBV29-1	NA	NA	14	TGCAGCGTATCCGGCGGGCGGATTAATGAAAAACTGTTTTTT	CSVSGGRINEKLFF
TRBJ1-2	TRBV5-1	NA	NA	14	TGCGCCAGCAGCTTGAACGGAGCTAACTATGGCTACACCTTC	CASSLNGANYGYTF
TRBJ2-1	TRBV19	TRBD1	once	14	TGTGCCAGTAGTGCACCGGGACAGGGAAGTGAGCAGTTCTTC	CASSAPGQGSEQFF
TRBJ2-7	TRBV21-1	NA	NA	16	TGTGCCAGCAGCAAAGCGCAGTGGGCTCGTCCCTACGAGCAGTACTTC	CASSKAQWARPYEQYF